This T cell receptor beta chain is from a study of human T cells and chemical hapten exposure. Turning to the study itself: The variation in per-sample TCR yields arose mainly from small differences in pooled library volumes.

Trimming pared 3 bases from V and 8 bases from J, leaving 13 bases between. This CDR3 is built from 13 residues. Per germline, CDR1 SEHNR and CDR2 FQNEAQ (reference sequence). Time point meaning: pre-sensitization, week 0. As for treatment: therapeutic diphenylcyclopropenone sensitization with weekly scalp DPC. In TCRdb, the RACE reads were re-called with MiXCR into one record per CDR3 protein. The sample includes more than 250,000 distinct CDR3 sequences, approximately 8.4% of them seen just once. This sequence joins TRBV7-9 and TRBJ1-2; tentatively, D is TRBD1 (6 bases). Sequences were derived from whole blood, sampled in connection with sensitization to the hapten diphenylcyclopropenone (DPC). The TCR comes from a woman in her thirties or forties with alopecia areata. Some clones in this sample may be carry-over from other donors' samples. The CDR3 sequence: CASSFNRDHGYTF. DNA for the CDR3: TGTGCCAGCAGCTTTAACAGGGATCACGGCTACACCTTC.